This T cell receptor beta chain stems from a study of follicular helper T cells after annual influenza vaccination. Regarding time point: 2014-2015 season, 7 days after vaccination. Vaccine contraindications, substance abuse, HIV/AIDS, active malignancy and active illness excluded donors. Cells are cTfh (non-naive CD4+CXCR5+PD-1+), split by ICOS and CD38 into double-positive or double-negative. Germline loops: CDR1 SGHAT, CDR2 FQNNGV. The length of the CDR3 is 14 residues. Trimming left V 5 bases short and J 7 bases short, with 17 bases between. The assay was immunoSEQ multiplex PCR, and TCRdb's table has in-frame clones only and misses some. This table has 7,500 to 10,000 clones, more than 80% appearing once. General study findings and limits: ICOS+CD38+ cTfh clonality change tracked circulating plasmablast frequency change.

To note about this clone: As yet, its antigen is unknown.

The receptor comes from an adult who received the influenza vaccine. Sample: CXCR5+ CD38- circulating T follicular helper cells from blood, taken 7 days after influenza vaccination. Indicated subset: circulating Tfh, non-naive CD4+CXCR5+PD-1+ (ICOS+CD38+ or ICOS-CD38-). This chain uses TRBV11-2 with TRBJ1-2; D remains ambiguous. CDR3 sequence: CASSRDRTGRGYTF. The CDR3 DNA sequence: TGTGCCAGCAGCCGCGACCGCACCGGACGTGGCTACACCTTC.